This passage covers 26 T cell receptor beta chains from one sample sequenced in a study of OX40 agonist ivuxolimab in advanced cancers. Library creation used the immunoSEQ multiplex PCR assay. Held by TCRdb, this immuneACCESS table contains in-frame sequences only and omits some clones. Under half of the omission traces to an unresolved V gene where checked; the cause of the rest is unknown. This sample comprises some 30,000 clones, 80% to 95% of them detected only once. The top ten clones comprise 8% to 9.5% of the sample. The source material was CD4+ or CD8+ T cells sorted from blood, sampled in a trial of the OX40 agonist ivuxolimab. The receptors originated from an adult with an advanced solid tumor such as melanoma, head and neck, liver or kidney cancer.

J is TRBJ2-7 and V is TRBV28, with D possibly matching TRBD1 (6 bases). From germline, CDR1 is MDHEN and CDR2 SYDVKM. The CDR3 is made up of 14 amino acids. Trimming removed 2 bases from V and 2 bases from J, with 10 bases in between. The CDR3 DNA reads TGTGCCAGCAGTTTACTGACAGGCGCCTACGAGCAGTACTTC. Translation: CASSLLTGAYEQYF.

This chain joins TRBV2 and TRBJ2-3; D unresolved. The V and J ends lost 8 bases and 11 bases respectively, with 17 bases between them. Germline V gene sequence: CDR1 SNHLY, CDR2 FYNNEI. The CDR3 is 12 residues long. CDR3 protein: CASHPNPRLQYF. The CDR3 nucleotides are TGTGCCAGCCATCCCAACCCGCGTCTGCAGTATTTT. Together with reference TRBV2 and TRBJ2-3, the CDR3 gives the full variable domain: EPEVTQTPSHQVTQMGQEVILRCVPISNHLYFYWYRQILGQKVEFLVSFYNNEISEKSEIFDDQFSVERPDGSNFTLKIRSTKLEDSAMYFCASHPNPRLQYFGPGTRLTVL.

This CDR3 reads CASSLGTNTEAFF. The CDR3 region has the DNA TGCGCCAGCAGCTTGGGGACGAACACTGAAGCTTTCTTT. This sequence joins TRBV5-1 and TRBJ1-1; the D is unclear. Per germline, CDR1 SGHRS and CDR2 YFSETQ. V gave up 0 bases and J gave up 1 base, with 4 bases separating them. The CDR3 runs 13 residues. Using reference TRBV5-1 and TRBJ1-1 for the parts outside the CDR3, the full variable domain is KAGVTQTPRYLIKTRGQQVTLSCSPISGHRSVSWYQQTPGQGLQFLFEYFSETQRNKGNFPGRFSGRQFSNSRSEMNVSTLELGDSALYLCASSLGTNTEAFFGQGTRLTVV.

This clone was seen a single time. This chain connects TRBV19 to TRBJ2-5; TRBD1 might be the D (5 bases). The DNA end lines up better with TRBJ2-7; the J call may be wrong. The CDR3 runs 15 residues. Germline loops: CDR1 LNHDA, CDR2 SQIVND (reference sequence). CDR3 region: CASSPSPGNPYEQYF. The CDR3 DNA reads as TGTGCCAGTAGTCCCAGTCCAGGGAATCCCTACGAGCAGTACTTC.

The chain carries TRBV7-9 and TRBJ1-3; D not resolved. Germline CDR1 and CDR2: SEHNR and FQNEAQ (reference sequence). The CDR3 has 15 residues. Trimming removed 3 bases from V and 0 bases from J, with 9 bases in between. The CDR3: CASSFSVHSGNTIYF. In nucleotides, the CDR3 is TGTGCCAGCAGCTTTTCGGTACACTCTGGAAACACCATATATTTT.

The chain combines TRBV7-2 with TRBJ2-7, with TRBD2 matching over 10 bases. The CDR3 sequence is 15 residues long. CDR1 and CDR2 (germline): SGHTA, FQGNSA. Trimming took 1 base from V and 3 from J; bases not matched to a gene: 3. This CDR3 reads CASSLVAGGNYEQYF. The CDR3, as DNA: TGTGCCAGCAGCTTAGTAGCGGGAGGCAACTACGAGCAGTACTTC.

J is TRBJ2-7 and V is TRBV19; a weak D match, TRBD2 (7 bases). The V gene's germline CDR1 is LNHDA and CDR2 SQIVND (reference sequence). This CDR3 has 12 amino acids. V was pared by 9 bases and J by 5 bases, with 14 bases between. In DNA, the CDR3 is TGTGCCAGCAAGGGGGGGAAGAACGAGCAGTACTTC. As protein: CASKGGKNEQYF.

The gene calls are TRBV9 and TRBJ2-5; 9 positions agree with TRBD2. The CDR3 consists of 17 residues. CDR1 is SGDLS and CDR2 is YYNGEE in the germline V gene. The ends lost 0 bases at V and 0 bases at J; junction bases unmatched: 6. The CDR3 region is CASSVARAGGNQETQYF. The CDR3 DNA follows: TGTGCCAGCAGCGTAGCTCGGGCGGGAGGGAACCAAGAGACCCAGTACTTC.

The chain uses TRBV7-6 and TRBJ1-2; tentatively, D is TRBD1 (6 bases). Deletions cut 5 bases from V and 10 bases from J, with 11 bases between. The CDR3 sequence is 11 residues long. Germline assignment: CDR1 SGHVS and CDR2 FNYEAQ. The CDR3 sequence: CASSTGQIYTF. DNA of the CDR3: TGTGCCAGCAGCACCGGACAGATCTACACCTTC. The whole variable domain, filled in from reference TRBV7-6 and TRBJ1-2, reads GAGVSQSPRYKVTKRGQDVALRCDPISGHVSLYWYRQALGQGPEFLTYFNYEAQQDKSGLPNDRFSAERPEGSISTLTIQRTEQRDSAMYRCASSTGQIYTFGSGTRLTVV.

The rearrangement joins TRBV27 to TRBJ1-5; 7 bases are a match to TRBD1. Germline CDR1 and CDR2: MNHEY and SMNVEV (reference sequence). V shed 6 bases, J shed 2 bases, and the junction held 16 bases outside the gene matches. This CDR3 spans 18 amino acids. The CDR3: CASSPRGTATIGNQPQHF. The CDR3 DNA reads TGTGCCAGCAGCCCCAGGGGGACGGCCACTATCGGCAATCAGCCCCAGCATTTT.

This clone came up once. This chain joins TRBV7-9 and TRBJ2-5; 7 nucleotides align to TRBD2. Germline CDR1 is SEHNR and CDR2 is FQNEAQ (reference sequence). V was clipped by 4 bases and J by 3 bases; unmatched bases: 5. CDR3 length: 14 residues. The CDR3 here is CASSSGLPKETQYF. CDR3 DNA: TGTGCCAGCAGCTCGGGACTACCTAAAGAGACCCAGTACTTC.

This chain connects TRBV11-2 to TRBJ2-1; 10 bases fit TRBD1. The CDR3 has 13 residues. Germline V gene sequence: CDR1 SGHAT, CDR2 FQNNGV. The ends lost 6 bases at V and 5 bases at J; junction bases unmatched: 1. CDR3 loop: CASRGTGDNEQFF. The CDR3 nucleotides are TGTGCCAGCAGAGGGACAGGGGACAATGAGCAGTTCTTC.

J is TRBJ1-4 and V is TRBV6-6; a possible D gene is TRBD1 (5 bases). Per germline, CDR1 MNHNY and CDR2 SVGAGI (reference sequence). The length of the CDR3 is 14 residues. Trimming removed 5 bases from V and 4 bases from J, with 11 bases in between. CDR3 coding DNA: TGTGCCAGCAGTCAGACGACAGTTAATGAAAAACTGTTTTTT. Its translation: CASSQTTVNEKLFF.

The chain is built from TRBV11-3 and TRBJ2-7, with 9 bases identical to TRBD2. The germline CDR1 and CDR2 sequences are SGHNT and YENEEA. Trimming at V came to 1 base and at J to 3 bases, leaving 1 base not matched to a gene. This CDR3 region has 14 residues. The CDR3 protein is CASSLGSGGYEQYF. The DNA of the CDR3 is TGTGCCAGCAGCTTAGGTAGCGGGGGCTACGAGCAGTACTTC.

The rearrangement uses TRBV2 and TRBJ1-6; possibly TRBD1 for D (5 bases). This CDR3 region has 16 residues. The V gene lost 7 bases and the J gene lost 0 bases, with 13 bases spanning the gap. Germline assignment: CDR1 SNHLY and CDR2 FYNNEI. Here the CDR3 reads CASKLGLSSYNSPLHF. Written as DNA, the CDR3 is TGTGCCAGCAAATTGGGGCTCAGCTCCTATAATTCACCCCTCCACTTT. The variable domain in full, with the rest retrieved from reference TRBV2 and TRBJ1-6, is EPEVTQTPSHQVTQMGQEVILRCVPISNHLYFYWYRQILGQKVEFLVSFYNNEISEKSEIFDDQFSVERPDGSNFTLKIRSTKLEDSAMYFCASKLGLSSYNSPLHFGNGTRLTVT.

The chain combines TRBV6-5 with TRBJ1-1, with D unclear. The V gene's germline CDR1 is MNHEY and CDR2 SVGAGI. This CDR3 region has 14 residues. V lost 5 bases and J 3 bases, leaving 13 bases between the germline ends. This chain's CDR3 is CASSEDHLYTEAFF. The CDR3 DNA sequence: TGTGCCAGCAGTGAAGATCACTTATACACTGAAGCTTTCTTT.

For this clone: The sample holds other DNA sequences that translate to the same CDR3. The V and J genes are TRBV19 and TRBJ1-5; D unclear. Germline CDR1 reads LNHDA; CDR2 reads SQIVND (reference sequence). This CDR3 comprises 12 residues. Trimming removed 1 base from V and 6 bases from J, with 4 bases in between. In DNA, the CDR3 is TGTGCCAGTAGTATAGGCGGTCAGCCCCAGCATTTT. This gives the protein CASSIGGQPQHF.

The V and J genes are TRBV15 and TRBJ1-5; 7 bases are a match to TRBD1. This CDR3 spans 15 amino acids. V lost 3 bases to trimming and J lost 5 bases; unmatched junction nucleotides: 7. CDR1 is LNHNV and CDR2 is YYDKDF in the germline V gene (reference sequence). The CDR3, as DNA: TGTGCCACCAGCAGGAAGGGACAGTGGGATCAGCCCCAGCATTTT. Its protein product is CATSRKGQWDQPQHF.

V usage is TRBV19 and J usage is TRBJ2-7; a possible D gene is TRBD2 (6 bases). Germline values: CDR1 LNHDA, CDR2 SQIVND (reference sequence). The CDR3 contains 13 residues. V lost 7 bases and J lost 2, with 12 bases in between. As DNA, the CDR3 is TGTGCCAGTAATGGGACTCTCACCTACGAGCAGTACTTC. Protein sequence: CASNGTLTYEQYF.

V gene TRBV5-1 combines with J gene TRBJ1-2, with D perhaps matching TRBD1 (5 bases). Germline CDR1 and CDR2: SGHRS and YFSETQ. The CDR3 is 14 amino acids. The V end was cut by 5 bases, the J end by 4 bases, with 15 bases between. CDR3 nucleotides: TGCGCCAGCAGACCCTTAGAGGGGAGCTATGGCTACACCTTC. It specifies CASRPLEGSYGYTF.

The V call is TRBV5-1, the J call TRBJ2-1; either TRBD1 or TRBD2 may fit D (5 bases each). Deletions cut 5 bases from V and 0 bases from J, with 12 bases between. Looked up from germline, CDR1 is SGHRS and CDR2 is YFSETQ. The CDR3 spans 15 residues. The DNA of the CDR3 is TGCGCCAGCAGACCGGACACTAGCTCCTACAATGAGCAGTTCTTC. As protein: CASRPDTSSYNEQFF.

This clone was picked up one time. This rearrangement joins TRBV4-1 to TRBJ2-7; D may be TRBD1 or TRBD2 (5 bases each). The CDR3 extends over 12 amino acids. The V end was cut by 4 bases, the J end by 5 bases, with 9 bases between. The germline gives CDR1 MGHRA, CDR2 YSYEKL. For the CDR3, the DNA is TGCGCCAGCAGCCTTGGGGGTGACGAGCAGTACTTC. It codes for CASSLGGDEQYF.

The chain links TRBV11-2 to TRBJ1-2; weak D call: TRBD1 (5 bases). Germline V gives CDR1 SGHAT, CDR2 FQNNGV. The CDR3 is 13 residues long. V gave up 5 bases and J gave up 6 bases, with 13 bases separating them. CDR3 bases: TGTGCCAGCAGCCCCAGCAGGGTTGATGGCTACACCTTC. Amino acids: CASSPSRVDGYTF.

The rearrangement links TRBV2 to TRBJ2-3, with D possibly matching TRBD1 (5 bases). CDR3 size: 13 residues. Trimming took off 6 bases at V and 6 bases at J, with 13 bases between the two ends. Germline CDR1 reads SNHLY; CDR2 reads FYNNEI. The CDR3 here is CASRGRESDTQYF. The CDR3 DNA is TGTGCCAGCAGAGGCAGGGAATCGGATACGCAGTATTTT.

The chain joins TRBV29-1 to TRBJ2-5; 11 bases are shared with TRBD1. Germline trimming cut 1 base from V and 5 bases from J; bases unmatched to any gene: 6. Germline-derived CDR1 and CDR2 are SQVTM and ANQGSEA. The CDR3 spans 15 residues. The CDR3 reads CSVEGRDRGYETQYF. In DNA, the CDR3 is TGCAGCGTTGAAGGCCGGGACAGGGGGTATGAGACCCAGTACTTC. The complete variable domain, with remaining parts taken from reference TRBV29-1 and TRBJ2-5, reads SAVISQKPSRDICQRGTSLTIQCQVDSQVTMMFWYRQQPGQSLTLIATANQGSEATYESGFVIDKFPISRPNLTFSTLTVSNMSPEDSSIYLCSVEGRDRGYETQYFGPGTRLLVL.

This chain links TRBV11-1 with TRBJ2-7; D is ambiguous. V shed 1 base and J shed 6 bases, with 7 bases lying between them. Germline V gives CDR1 SGHAT, CDR2 FQDESV (reference sequence). CDR3 length: 12 amino acids. The CDR3 protein is CASSLGGSEQYF. Written as DNA, the CDR3 is TGTGCCAGCAGCTTAGGGGGATCCGAGCAGTACTTC. The whole variable domain, remainder taken from reference TRBV11-1 and TRBJ2-7, is EAEVAQSPRYKITEKSQAVAFWCDPISGHATLYWYRQILGQGPELLVQFQDESVVDDSQLPKDRFSAERLKGVDSTLKIQPAELGDSAMYLCASSLGGSEQYFGPGTRLTVT.